One and the same sample provided the 6 T cell receptor beta chains below, sequenced in a study of blood T cells in healthy people across ages. Through a sample-barcoded 5' primer and a J-beta primer mix, a second PCR was run for 7 to 11 cycles. TCRdb re-called the 5' RACE reads through MiXCR, storing one row per CDR3 protein. The repertoire holds about a million distinct CDR3 sequences, with approximately 50% as singletons. Input material: blood. These receptors came from a woman aged 60-75 years in good health.

The J gene is TRBJ1-5, the V gene TRBV15; possibly TRBD1 for D (6 bases). CDR3 length: 14 residues. Deletions cut 4 bases from V and 3 bases from J, with 10 bases between. The V gene's germline CDR1 is LNHNV and CDR2 YYDKDF (reference sequence). CDR3 nucleotides: TGTGCCACCAGCATCAGGGGAGTCAATCAGCCCCAGCATTTT. Encoded protein: CATSIRGVNQPQHF.

This clonotype was seen repeatedly, ten times or more. This chain connects TRBV20-1 to TRBJ1-2; no clear D gene. Germline CDR1 DFQATT, CDR2 SNEGSKA (reference sequence). Trimming took off 3 bases at V and 5 bases at J, with 10 bases between the two ends. The CDR3 is 12 amino acids. Here the CDR3 reads CSASNTEYGYTF. CDR3 DNA sequence: TGCAGTGCTAGCAATACGGAATATGGCTACACCTTC.

The chain carries TRBV20-1 and TRBJ1-5; 9 bases match TRBD1. Germline-derived CDR1 and CDR2 are DFQATT and SNEGSKA (reference sequence). This CDR3 is 14 amino acids long. The V gene end was trimmed by 6 bases and the J gene end by 1 base; junction bases not matched to a gene: 4. CDR3 amino acids: CSAPDRGSNQPQHF. The DNA of the CDR3 is TGCAGTGCGCCGGACAGGGGAAGCAATCAGCCCCAGCATTTT.

The rearrangement uses TRBV6-6 and TRBJ2-1; TRBD2 agrees at 7 bases. The DNA matches TRBJ2-7 better at its end, which makes the J call doubtful. The CDR3 totals 15 residues. The V gene's germline CDR1 is MNHNY and CDR2 SVGAGI (reference sequence). CDR3 in amino acids: CASSTGRREYNEQYF. In DNA, the CDR3 is TGTGCCAGCAGTACCGGGAGGCGAGAATACAATGAGCAGTACTTC.

J is TRBJ2-7 and V is TRBV27; TRBD1 aligns across 9 bases. Per the germline V gene, CDR1 is MNHEY and CDR2 is SMNVEV (reference sequence). V lost 8 bases and J lost 6; bases outside the gene matches: 14. The CDR3 sequence is 15 residues long. This CDR3 reads CASSITGGRKGEQYF. CDR3 nucleotides: TGTGCCAGCTCCATAACAGGGGGCAGGAAGGGCGAGCAGTACTTC.

This clonotype was counted between two and nine times. V is TRBV7-9 and J is TRBJ2-1, with TRBD2 identical over 8 bases. Germline CDR1 reads SEHNR; CDR2 reads FQNEAQ (reference sequence). The V and J ends lost 3 bases and 5 bases, in that order; junction bases with no gene match: 6. The CDR3 loop spans 15 amino acids. The CDR3 loop reads CASSLFSGIHNEQFF. In DNA form, the CDR3 reads TGTGCCAGCAGCTTGTTTAGCGGGATCCACAATGAGCAGTTCTTC.